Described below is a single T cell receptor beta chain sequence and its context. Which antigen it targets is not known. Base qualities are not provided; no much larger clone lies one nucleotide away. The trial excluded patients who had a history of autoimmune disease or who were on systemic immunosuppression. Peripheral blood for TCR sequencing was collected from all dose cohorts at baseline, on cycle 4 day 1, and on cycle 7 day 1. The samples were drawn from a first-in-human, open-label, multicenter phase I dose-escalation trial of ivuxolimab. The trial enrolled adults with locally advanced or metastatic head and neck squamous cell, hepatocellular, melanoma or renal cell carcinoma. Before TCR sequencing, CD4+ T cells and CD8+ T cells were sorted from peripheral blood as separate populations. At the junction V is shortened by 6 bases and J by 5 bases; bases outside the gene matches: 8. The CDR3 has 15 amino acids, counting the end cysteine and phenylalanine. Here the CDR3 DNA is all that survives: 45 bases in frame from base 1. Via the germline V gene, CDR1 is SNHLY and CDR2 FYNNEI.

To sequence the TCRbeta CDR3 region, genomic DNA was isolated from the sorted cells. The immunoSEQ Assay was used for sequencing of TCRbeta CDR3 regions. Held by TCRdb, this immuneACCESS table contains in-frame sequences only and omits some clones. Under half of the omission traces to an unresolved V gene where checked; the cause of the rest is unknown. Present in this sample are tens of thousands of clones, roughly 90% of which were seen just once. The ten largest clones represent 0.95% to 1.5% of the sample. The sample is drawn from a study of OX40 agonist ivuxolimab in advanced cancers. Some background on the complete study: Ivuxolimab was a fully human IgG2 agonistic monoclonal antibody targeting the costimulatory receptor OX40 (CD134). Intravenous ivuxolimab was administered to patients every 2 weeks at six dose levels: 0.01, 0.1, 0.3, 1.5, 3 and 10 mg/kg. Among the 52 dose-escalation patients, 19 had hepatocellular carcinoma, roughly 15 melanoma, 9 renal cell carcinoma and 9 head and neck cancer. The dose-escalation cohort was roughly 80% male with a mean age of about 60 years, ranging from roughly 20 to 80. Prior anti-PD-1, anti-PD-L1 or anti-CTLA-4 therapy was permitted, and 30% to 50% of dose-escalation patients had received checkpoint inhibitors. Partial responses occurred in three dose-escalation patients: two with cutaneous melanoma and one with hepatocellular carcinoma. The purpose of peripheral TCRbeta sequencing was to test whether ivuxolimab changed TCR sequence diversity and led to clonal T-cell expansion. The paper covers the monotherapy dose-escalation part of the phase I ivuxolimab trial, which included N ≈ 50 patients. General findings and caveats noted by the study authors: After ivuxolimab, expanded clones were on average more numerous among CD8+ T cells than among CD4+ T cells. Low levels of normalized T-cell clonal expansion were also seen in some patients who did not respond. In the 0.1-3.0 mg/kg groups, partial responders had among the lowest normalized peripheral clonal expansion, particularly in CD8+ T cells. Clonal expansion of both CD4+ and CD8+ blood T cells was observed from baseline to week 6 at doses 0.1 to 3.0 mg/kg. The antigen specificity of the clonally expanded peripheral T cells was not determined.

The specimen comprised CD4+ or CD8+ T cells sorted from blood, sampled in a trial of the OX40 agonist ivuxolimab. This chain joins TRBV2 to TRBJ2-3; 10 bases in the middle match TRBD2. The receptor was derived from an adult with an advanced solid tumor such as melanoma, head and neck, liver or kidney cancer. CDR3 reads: CASRNLAGAVDTQYF. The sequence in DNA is TGTGCCAGCAGGAACCTAGCGGGAGCAGTAGATACGCAGTATTTT.